The 8 T cell receptor beta chains given below trace back to one sample, sequenced in a study of beta chain features in type 1 diabetes listed by TCRdb under 2018. Library generation was performed with the immunoSEQ multiplex PCR assay. The entire amount of isolated RNA was reverse transcribed using the High Capacity cDNA Reverse Transcription Kit, so the sequenced TCRB transcripts were expressed ones. The source is immuneACCESS, and TCRdb retained only in-frame sequences with V and J called. Part of the clones is not carried over; for the studies checked, unresolved V genes explain less than half of this, and the remainder is unexplained. Here the sample has about 360,000 clones; approximately 12% occur a single time. The ten largest clones capture roughly 0.017% of the sample. Sequenced material: naive CD4+ T cells from blood. Read against the paper, the sample's cell subset or site label means: true naive CD4+ T cells. These receptors all come from a man aged 18 to 30 in good health.

The J gene is TRBJ2-1, the V gene TRBV19; D call uncertain. Trimming shortened V by 5 bases and J by 0 bases, and 8 bases separated the two germline ends. Germline CDR1 and CDR2: LNHDA and SQIVND (reference sequence). This CDR3 has 14 amino acids. Here the CDR3 reads CASSVQHSYNEQFF. The CDR3 DNA follows: TGTGCCAGTAGTGTACAGCACTCCTACAATGAGCAGTTCTTC. Full variable domain (rest looked up from reference TRBV19 and TRBJ2-1): DGGITQSPKYLFRKEGQNVTLSCEQNLNHDAMYWYRQDPGQGLRLIYYSQIVNDFQKGDIAEGYSVSREKKESFPLTVTSAQKNPTAFYLCASSVQHSYNEQFFGPGTRLTVL.

This clone appeared a few times. The rearrangement joins TRBV7-3 to TRBJ2-6, with D possibly matching TRBD2 (5 bases). The germline V gene has CDR1 SGHTA and CDR2 FQGTGA. With 3 bases removed from V and 6 bases from J, the gap between germline ends came to 9 bases. This CDR3 region has 14 residues. The CDR3 spells CASSFSAEANVLTF. The CDR3 nucleotides are TGTGCCAGCAGCTTTAGCGCGGAGGCCAACGTCCTGACTTTC.

This chain joins TRBV7-9 and TRBJ2-1, with unresolved D. Germline V gene data show CDR1 as SEHNR and CDR2 as FQNEAQ (reference sequence). V was pared by 2 bases and J by 0 bases, with 8 bases between. This CDR3 has 15 amino acids. The CDR3 spells CASSLRRVSYNEQFF. CDR3 nucleotides: TGTGCCAGCAGCTTAAGACGGGTCTCCTACAATGAGCAGTTCTTC.

This clone appeared a few times. V is TRBV5-1 and J is TRBJ1-3; 8 positions agree with TRBD1. The junction had 8 bases not matched to a gene; V was cut back by 3 bases and J by 0 bases. The CDR3 runs 17 residues. Germline values: CDR1 SGHRS, CDR2 YFSETQ. CDR3 DNA: TGCGCCAGCAGCTCGGGACAGGCATCGACCTCTGGAAACACCATATATTTT. Translated: CASSSGQASTSGNTIYF.

The V and J genes are TRBV30 and TRBJ1-1, with a weak D call TRBD1 (5 bases). The CDR3 sequence is 13 residues long. Trimming cost V 5 bases and J 4 bases, with 14 bases left between them. CDR1 GTSNPN and CDR2 SVGIG come from the germline V gene (reference sequence). The CDR3 is CAWLRGRGTEAFF. In DNA, the CDR3 is TGTGCCTGGCTGCGGGGACGGGGCACTGAAGCTTTCTTT.

The CDR3 region is CASSPDRDYGYTF. The CDR3 DNA is TGTGCCAGCAGTCCAGACAGAGACTATGGCTACACCTTC. The gene calls are TRBV6-5 and TRBJ1-2, with TRBD1 as a possible D gene (5 bases). Trimming removed 5 bases at V and 3 bases at J, with 10 bases between. The CDR3 runs 13 residues. Germline CDR1 and CDR2: MNHEY and SVGAGI.

In this sample, this clone turned up a few times. This chain links TRBV27 with TRBJ1-2; 10 nucleotides align to TRBD1. From germline, CDR1 is MNHEY and CDR2 SMNVEV (reference sequence). The length of the CDR3 is 13 residues. J gave up 8 bases and V 5 bases, and 5 bases lay outside the gene matches. Here the CDR3 reads CASSPGTGVGYTF. The CDR3 region has the DNA TGTGCCAGCAGTCCCGGGACAGGGGTCGGCTACACCTTC.

Concerning this clone: No DNA is shown, since the ends of the CDR3 on it are uncertain; the CDR3 is the one TCRdb lists. The J gene is TRBJ2-7, the V gene TRBV27; the table calls TRBD1, which could not be checked here. The CDR3 totals 15 residues, both ends included. CDR1 is MNHEY and CDR2 is SMNVEV in the germline V gene (reference sequence). CDR3 protein: CASSFGPGRFHEQYF.